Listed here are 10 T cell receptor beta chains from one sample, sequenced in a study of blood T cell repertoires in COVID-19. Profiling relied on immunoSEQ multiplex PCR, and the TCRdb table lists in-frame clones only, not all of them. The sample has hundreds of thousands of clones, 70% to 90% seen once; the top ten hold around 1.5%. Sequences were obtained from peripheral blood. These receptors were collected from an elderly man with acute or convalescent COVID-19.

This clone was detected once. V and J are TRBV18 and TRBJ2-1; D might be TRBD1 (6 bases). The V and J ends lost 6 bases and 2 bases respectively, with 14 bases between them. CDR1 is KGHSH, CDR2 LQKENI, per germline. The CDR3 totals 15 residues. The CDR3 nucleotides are TGTGCCAGCTCGCCCCAGGGGATTACCTACAATGAGCAGTTCTTC. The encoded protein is CASSPQGITYNEQFF. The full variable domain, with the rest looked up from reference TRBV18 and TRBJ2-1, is NAGVMQNPRHLVRRRGQEARLRCSPMKGHSHVYWYRQLPEEGLKFMVYLQKENIIDESGMPKERFSAEFPKEGPSILRIQQVVRGDSAAYFCASSPQGITYNEQFFGPGTRLTVL.

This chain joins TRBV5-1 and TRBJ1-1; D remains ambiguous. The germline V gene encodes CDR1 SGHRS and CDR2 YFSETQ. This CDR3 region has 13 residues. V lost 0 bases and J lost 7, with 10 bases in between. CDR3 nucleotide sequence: TGCGCCAGCAGCTTGGGGGGAGGAGGTGAAGCTTTCTTT. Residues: CASSLGGGGEAFF.

As DNA, the CDR3 is TGTGCCAGCAGCCCCACCGGGGTCCTCCCTAAGCCCCAGCATTTT. It encodes CASSPTGVLPKPQHF. The chain joins TRBV6-2 or TRBV6-3 to TRBJ1-5, with D unresolved. The CDR3 length is 15 residues. CDR1 and CDR2 (germline): MNHEY, SVGEGT. Trimming took 6 bases from V and 8 from J, leaving 20 bases between them.

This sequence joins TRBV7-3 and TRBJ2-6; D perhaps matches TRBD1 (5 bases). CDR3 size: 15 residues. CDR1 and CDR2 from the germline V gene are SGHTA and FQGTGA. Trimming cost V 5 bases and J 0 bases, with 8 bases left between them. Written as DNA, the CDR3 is TGTGCCAGCAGCACCGACAGCTCTGGGGCCAACGTCCTGACTTTC. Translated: CASSTDSSGANVLTF.

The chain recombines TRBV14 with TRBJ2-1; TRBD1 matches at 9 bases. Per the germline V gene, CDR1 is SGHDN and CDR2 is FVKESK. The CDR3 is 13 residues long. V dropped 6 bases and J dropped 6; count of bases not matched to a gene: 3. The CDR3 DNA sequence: TGTGCCAGCAGTCGACAGGGGGTCAATGAGCAGTTCTTC. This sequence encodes CASSRQGVNEQFF. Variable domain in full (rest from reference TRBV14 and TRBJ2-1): EAGVTQFPSHSVIEKGQTVTLRCDPISGHDNLYWYRRVMGKEIKFLLHFVKESKQDESGMPNNRFLAERTGGTYSTLKVQPAELEDSGVYFCASSRQGVNEQFFGPGTRLTVL.

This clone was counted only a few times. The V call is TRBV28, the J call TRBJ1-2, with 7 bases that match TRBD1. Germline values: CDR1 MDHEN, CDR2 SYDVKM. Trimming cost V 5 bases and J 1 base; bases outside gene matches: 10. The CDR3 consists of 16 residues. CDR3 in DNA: TGTGCCAGCAGTGGACTCAACGGGACAGTTAACTATGGCTACACCTTC. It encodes CASSGLNGTVNYGYTF.

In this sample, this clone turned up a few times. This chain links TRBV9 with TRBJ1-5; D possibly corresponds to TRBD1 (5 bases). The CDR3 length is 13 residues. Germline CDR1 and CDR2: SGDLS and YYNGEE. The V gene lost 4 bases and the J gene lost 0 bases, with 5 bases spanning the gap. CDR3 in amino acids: CASSRGSNQPQHF. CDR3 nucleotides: TGTGCCAGCAGCAGGGGTAGCAATCAGCCCCAGCATTTT.

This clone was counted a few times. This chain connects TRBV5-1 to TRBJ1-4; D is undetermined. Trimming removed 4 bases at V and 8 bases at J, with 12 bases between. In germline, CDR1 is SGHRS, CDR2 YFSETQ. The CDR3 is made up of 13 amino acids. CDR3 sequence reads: CASSIVPEEKLFF. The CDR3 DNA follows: TGCGCCAGCAGCATCGTCCCCGAGGAAAAACTGTTTTTT.

The CDR3 nucleotides are TGTGCCAGCAGTCCCGAGACAGGGCGGAACACTGAAGCTTTCTTT. It codes for CASSPETGRNTEAFF. This chain links TRBV6-4 with TRBJ1-1, with 7 positions matching TRBD1. From germline, CDR1 is MRHNA and CDR2 SNTAGT. The V segment lost 5 bases and the J segment 1 base; nucleotides outside the gene matches: 7. The CDR3 covers 15 residues.

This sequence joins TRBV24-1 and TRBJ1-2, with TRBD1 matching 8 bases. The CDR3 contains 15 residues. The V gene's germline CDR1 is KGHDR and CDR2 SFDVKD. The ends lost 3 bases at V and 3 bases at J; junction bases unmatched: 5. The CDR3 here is CATSDPTGVDYGYTF. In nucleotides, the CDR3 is TGTGCCACCAGTGATCCGACAGGGGTAGACTATGGCTACACCTTC.